These 27 T cell receptor beta chains share one sample of origin, sequenced in a study of beta chain features in type 1 diabetes. The entirety of the isolated RNA underwent reverse transcription, so expressed TCRB transcripts were sequenced. Clones were read by immunoSEQ multiplex PCR, and TCRdb kept only the in-frame ones, dropping some. The table records more than 250,000 clones, around 22% of them present only once. No antigen has been identified for these receptors. Study-wide findings and caveats: For Type 1 diabetes patients, all four CD4+ subsets carried TCRB CDR3s that were moderately but significantly shorter.

Material: naive CD4+ T cells from blood. These receptors came from a woman between 25 and 40 years old with type 1 diabetes.

This chain uses TRBV29-1 with TRBJ1-2; tentative D call: TRBD1 (6 bases). Trimming took 0 bases from V and 4 from J, leaving 12 bases between them. There are 14 residues in the CDR3. The germline gives CDR1 SQVTM, CDR2 ANQGSEA. The CDR3 region is CSVEEAQGAYGYTF. In nucleotides, the CDR3 is TGCAGCGTTGAAGAGGCACAGGGTGCCTATGGCTACACCTTC.

The chain recombines TRBV9 with TRBJ2-1; the match to TRBD2 covers 7 bases. CDR1 is SGDLS and CDR2 is YYNGEE in the germline V gene. CDR3 length: 14 amino acids. V trimming: 4 bases; J trimming: 6 bases; junction bases outside the gene matches: 7. The CDR3: CASSPTSRGNEQFF. The CDR3 DNA follows: TGTGCCAGCAGCCCGACTAGCCGCGGCAATGAGCAGTTCTTC.

This clone was counted between two and nine times. The chain couples TRBV7-9 to TRBJ2-1, with TRBD1 identical over 9 bases. CDR1 is SEHNR and CDR2 is FQNEAQ in the germline V gene (reference sequence). J was trimmed by 1 base and V by 5 bases; bases with no gene match: 6. The length of the CDR3 is 16 residues. Here the CDR3 DNA reads TGTGCCAGCAGCATCTCCGGGACAGGGTCCTACAATGAGCAGTTCTTC. Its translation: CASSISGTGSYNEQFF.

The CDR3, as DNA: TGTGCCAGCAGCCGAGGTGGGAGTGAAGATACGCAGTATTTT. Protein: CASSRGGSEDTQYF. The chain links TRBV6-5 to TRBJ2-3; a weak D match, TRBD2 (5 bases). CDR3 length equals 14 residues. The germline gives CDR1 MNHEY, CDR2 SVGAGI. V shed 6 bases and J shed 5 bases, with 15 bases lying between them.

The V gene is TRBV9, the J gene TRBJ1-5, with D hard to call. The V gene's germline CDR1 is SGDLS and CDR2 YYNGEE. V was trimmed by 4 bases and J by 6 bases, leaving 11 bases between them. This CDR3 is built from 13 residues. The CDR3 coding sequence is TGTGCCAGCAGCAGTCACCTAGGTCAGCCCCAGCATTTT. It yields the protein CASSSHLGQPQHF.

The J gene is TRBJ2-1, the V gene TRBV2, with TRBD1 as a possible D gene (5 bases). The CDR3 spans 15 residues. The germline V gene has CDR1 SNHLY and CDR2 FYNNEI. Trimming stripped 7 bases from V and 3 bases from J, with 16 bases between. CDR3 in DNA: TGTGCCAGCACGACCGAGGCAGGGTTCTACAATGAGCAGTTCTTC. It encodes CASTTEAGFYNEQFF. The full variable domain, its missing parts supplied by reference TRBV2 and TRBJ2-1, is EPEVTQTPSHQVTQMGQEVILRCVPISNHLYFYWYRQILGQKVEFLVSFYNNEISEKSEIFDDQFSVERPDGSNFTLKIRSTKLEDSAMYFCASTTEAGFYNEQFFGPGTRLTVL.

The V and J genes are TRBV6-5 and TRBJ2-7, with a possible D match to TRBD2 (6 bases). V dropped 6 bases and J dropped 0 bases, with 12 bases sitting between them. Germline values: CDR1 MNHEY, CDR2 SVGAGI. The CDR3 runs to 14 residues. The CDR3 DNA follows: TGTGCCAGCAGCCGTAGCGGATACTCCTACGAGCAGTACTTC. Its protein is CASSRSGYSYEQYF.

The chain recombines TRBV29-1 with TRBJ2-3, with D possibly TRBD2 on 6 matching bases. This CDR3 contains 12 residues. V lost 7 bases and J 0 bases, leaving 8 bases between the germline ends. Germline-derived CDR1 and CDR2 are SQVTM and ANQGSEA. The CDR3: CSASVSTDTQYF. As DNA, the CDR3 is TGCAGCGCTAGCGTAAGCACAGATACGCAGTATTTT.

This clone was observed a few times. V gene TRBV18 combines with J gene TRBJ1-2; 7 bases match TRBD1. Trimming removed 2 bases from V and 0 bases from J; junction bases left unmatched: 3. This CDR3 contains 15 residues. CDR1 and CDR2 (germline): KGHSH, LQKENI. CDR3 in amino acids: CASSPGTVANYGYTF. DNA for the CDR3: TGTGCCAGCTCACCAGGGACAGTCGCTAACTATGGCTACACCTTC.

As DNA, the CDR3 is TGCGCCAGCAGCCAAGGCCCCCGTACAGGGGGTGGGACTGAAGCTTTCTTT. It specifies CASSQGPRTGGGTEAFF. J is TRBJ1-1 and V is TRBV4-1, with 8 bases that match TRBD1. After removal of 1 base from V and 5 bases from J, the junction contained 12 bases not matched to a gene. The CDR3 runs 17 residues. From germline, CDR1 is MGHRA and CDR2 YSYEKL.

This clone was counted only a few times. This sequence joins TRBV18 and TRBJ2-1; 11 bases map to TRBD1. The V and J ends lost 3 bases and 6 bases, in that order; junction bases with no gene match: 4. The CDR3 loop spans 15 amino acids. CDR1 is KGHSH and CDR2 is LQKENI in the germline V gene. The CDR3 sequence is CASSPGQGVGNEQFF. As DNA, the CDR3 is TGTGCCAGCTCACCGGGACAGGGGGTCGGCAATGAGCAGTTCTTC. Full variable domain (rest looked up from reference TRBV18 and TRBJ2-1): NAGVMQNPRHLVRRRGQEARLRCSPMKGHSHVYWYRQLPEEGLKFMVYLQKENIIDESGMPKERFSAEFPKEGPSILRIQQVVRGDSAAYFCASSPGQGVGNEQFFGPGTRLTVL.

This sequence joins TRBV18 and TRBJ2-5; D gene unclear. The CDR3 loop spans 11 amino acids. The V end was cut by 6 bases, the J end by 2 bases, with 4 bases between. Germline CDR1 reads KGHSH; CDR2 reads LQKENI. This CDR3 is CASSYQETQYF. The CDR3 coding sequence is TGTGCCAGCTCGTATCAAGAGACCCAGTACTTC.

CDR3 sequence reads: CASSTGDGTDTQYF. DNA of the CDR3: TGCGCCAGCAGCACGGGAGATGGCACAGATACGCAGTATTTT. The chain uses TRBV5-1 and TRBJ2-3; D perhaps matches TRBD2 (6 bases). This CDR3 has 14 amino acids. The V end was cut by 4 bases, the J end by 1 base, with 10 bases between. The germline V gene encodes CDR1 SGHRS and CDR2 YFSETQ.

The genes are TRBV7-2 and TRBJ2-2; no clear D gene. The V end was cut by 5 bases, the J end by 5 bases, with 3 bases between. CDR1 is SGHTA and CDR2 is FQGNSA in the germline V gene. The CDR3 contains 11 residues. DNA of the CDR3: TGTGCCAGCAGCCCAACCGGGGAGCTGTTTTTT. This sequence encodes CASSPTGELFF.

The chain links TRBV2 to TRBJ2-7; 9 bases map to TRBD2. The CDR3 totals 14 residues. The ends lost 6 bases at V and 0 bases at J; junction bases unmatched: 3. Germline V gene lookup returns CDR1 SNHLY and CDR2 FYNNEI. The CDR3 DNA follows: TGTGCCAGCAGGATTAGCGGGAGCTCCTACGAGCAGTACTTC. Translating gives CASRISGSSYEQYF.

This clone was detected only a few times. The rearrangement joins TRBV30 to TRBJ2-7; 10 bases match TRBD2. Losses at the gene ends were 2 bases for V and 2 bases for J; bases not matched to a gene: 9. Germline CDR1 is GTSNPN and CDR2 is SVGIG (reference sequence). The CDR3 runs to 16 residues. CDR3 sequence reads: CAWSPSGRAIPYEQYF. The CDR3 DNA reads TGTGCCTGGAGTCCCAGCGGGAGGGCCATCCCCTACGAGCAGTACTTC.

This clone was counted only a few times. This chain uses TRBV29-1 with TRBJ2-1; D possibly corresponds to TRBD2 (8 bases). In germline, CDR1 is SQVTM, CDR2 ANQGSEA. There are 16 residues in the CDR3. Trimming stripped 7 bases from V and 0 bases from J, with 19 bases between. The CDR3 region has the DNA TGCAGCGCCGAGGGGACAGCGGGAGACTCCTACAATGAGCAGTTCTTC. Translating gives CSAEGTAGDSYNEQFF.

V and J are TRBV6-5 and TRBJ1-5, with D perhaps TRBD1 (5 bases). CDR1 is MNHEY and CDR2 is SVGAGI in the germline V gene. This CDR3 contains 13 residues. V was trimmed by 5 bases and J by 5 bases, leaving 10 bases between them. The CDR3 protein is CASSMEGHQPQHF. In DNA form, the CDR3 reads TGTGCCAGCAGTATGGAGGGGCATCAGCCCCAGCATTTT.

V is TRBV7-2 and J is TRBJ2-3; no clear D. The CDR3 contains 15 residues. The V and J ends lost 5 bases and 2 bases respectively, with 14 bases between them. CDR1 is SGHTA, CDR2 FQGNSA, per germline. The CDR3 spells CASSRDKPSTDTQYF. The CDR3 DNA is TGTGCCAGCAGCCGTGACAAGCCCTCCACAGATACGCAGTATTTT.

This clone was seen a handful of times. The rearrangement uses TRBV28 and TRBJ2-1; the D is unclear. The CDR3 is 12 amino acids. Trimming stripped 5 bases from V and 12 bases from J, with 14 bases between. CDR1 MDHEN and CDR2 SYDVKM come from the germline V gene. The CDR3: CASSTPGIPQFF. CDR3 bases: TGTGCCAGCAGTACGCCAGGAATTCCGCAGTTCTTC. Using reference TRBV28 and TRBJ2-1 for the parts outside the CDR3, the full variable domain is DVKVTQSSRYLVKRTGEKVFLECVQDMDHENMFWYRQDPGLGLRLIYFSYDVKMKEKGDIPEGYSVSREKKERFSLILESASTNQTSMYLCASSTPGIPQFFGPGTRLTVL.

J is TRBJ2-5 and V is TRBV10-3, with D possibly TRBD1 on 6 matching bases. The CDR3 totals 17 residues. From germline, CDR1 is ENHRY and CDR2 SYGVKD. Trimming removed 3 bases from V and 2 bases from J, with 19 bases in between. The CDR3 bases are TGTGCCATCAGTGAAACCGGGACAAGAAAGATACAAGAGACCCAGTACTTC. Its translation is CAISETGTRKIQETQYF.

This chain connects TRBV28 to TRBJ2-7, with unresolved D. The V gene lost 7 bases and the J gene lost 2 bases, with 9 bases spanning the gap. The CDR3 extends over 12 amino acids. Germline CDR1 MDHEN, CDR2 SYDVKM. The CDR3 sequence is CASNYNTYEQYF. The CDR3 DNA is TGTGCCAGCAACTACAACACCTACGAGCAGTACTTC.

There are a few counts of this clone. The CDR3 protein is CSVEEGTGASRGYTF. The CDR3 bases are TGCAGCGTTGAGGAAGGGACAGGGGCCTCGAGGGGCTACACCTTC. The gene calls are TRBV29-1 and TRBJ1-2; 10 bases fit TRBD1. CDR1 and CDR2 from the germline V gene are SQVTM and ANQGSEA. The CDR3 spans 15 residues. V shed 3 bases and J 8 bases; nucleotides not matched to a gene: 12.

This clone was seen only a few times. This rearrangement joins TRBV9 to TRBJ2-1; possible D gene TRBD2, 5 bases. This CDR3 has 15 amino acids. Germline values: CDR1 SGDLS, CDR2 YYNGEE. V shed 0 bases and J shed 8 bases, with 15 bases lying between them. The CDR3 coding sequence is TGTGCCAGCAGCGTAGCGGAGGAAACGGGTTATGAGCAGTTCTTC. Amino acids: CASSVAEETGYEQFF.

V usage is TRBV7-9 and J usage is TRBJ1-5, with D possibly TRBD1 on 5 matching bases. In germline, CDR1 is SEHNR, CDR2 FQNEAQ (reference sequence). The length of the CDR3 is 15 residues. V dropped 5 bases and J dropped 1 base, with 12 bases sitting between them. For the CDR3, the DNA is TGTGCCAGCAGCCCATACGGGGGAAGCAATCAGCCCCAGCATTTT. It translates to CASSPYGGSNQPQHF. Looking up the rest from reference TRBV7-9 and TRBJ1-5 gives the full variable domain: DTGVSQNPRHKITKRGQNVTFRCDPISEHNRLYWYRQTLGQGPEFLTYFQNEAQLEKSRLLSDRFSAERPKGSFSTLEIQRTEQGDSAMYLCASSPYGGSNQPQHFGDGTRLSIL.

The chain has TRBV5-4 and TRBJ2-7; D is perhaps TRBD1 (6 bases). The germline CDR1 and CDR2 sequences are SGHNT and YYREEE (reference sequence). Trimming removed 4 bases from V and 5 bases from J, with 22 bases in between. This CDR3 is 16 amino acids long. CDR3 DNA sequence: TGTGCCAGCAGCCCGGTTCAGGGGCCGACACCTAACGAGCAGTACTTC. Translated, it gives CASSPVQGPTPNEQYF.

On this clone itself: This specimen includes other DNA sequences encoding the same CDR3. As DNA, the CDR3 is TGCAGCGTTGAAGATCGGGAGACCCAGTACTTC. Translated, it gives CSVEDRETQYF. The gene calls are TRBV29-1 and TRBJ2-5; D unclear. V gave up 0 bases and J gave up 5 bases, with 4 bases separating them. Germline loops: CDR1 SQVTM, CDR2 ANQGSEA. The CDR3 is 11 residues long.